The 11 T cell receptor beta chains presented below share a single source sample, sequenced in a study of blood T cell repertoires in COVID-19. This table comes from immunoSEQ multiplex PCR, and its TCRdb copy is limited to in-frame clones, with some not included. This table has some 150,000 clones, approximately 89% appearing once. The source material was peripheral blood. The receptors were gathered from a human donor in a cohort sampled during active COVID-19.

The chain links TRBV6-6 to TRBJ2-1; 10 bases fit TRBD2. The CDR3 sequence is 15 residues long. V was pared by 2 bases and J by 8 bases, with 6 bases of the junction left unmatched. Germline CDR1 MNHNY, CDR2 SVGAGI (reference sequence). This CDR3 is CASSYQRGGRDEQFF. The CDR3 DNA reads TGTGCCAGCAGTTACCAGCGGGGGGGCCGCGATGAGCAGTTCTTC.

The V and J genes are TRBV4-1 and TRBJ2-3; 10 nucleotides agree with TRBD1. Per the germline V gene, CDR1 is MGHRA and CDR2 is YSYEKL. This CDR3 has 16 amino acids. V lost 5 bases, J lost 0 bases, and 5 bases stayed unmatched. This CDR3 is CASSARQGASTDTQYF. The CDR3 nucleotides are TGCGCCAGCAGCGCCCGACAGGGGGCCAGCACAGATACGCAGTATTTT.

The chain couples TRBV2 to TRBJ2-7; TRBD2 matches 11 bases. The V and J ends lost 9 bases and 4 bases, in that order; junction bases with no gene match: 5. The CDR3 is 13 residues long. Germline V CDR1 and CDR2: SNHLY, FYNNEI. CDR3 region: CASSLAGVYEQYF. The CDR3 nucleotides are TGTGCCAGTTCACTAGCGGGGGTTTACGAGCAGTACTTC.

This chain joins TRBV2 and TRBJ1-4, with D perhaps matching TRBD1 (6 bases). The V and J ends lost 0 bases and 0 bases respectively, with 17 bases between them. The V gene's germline CDR1 is SNHLY and CDR2 FYNNEI. The CDR3 extends over 19 amino acids. CDR3 sequence reads: CASSEAVVGRGATNEKLFF. The CDR3 coding sequence is TGTGCCAGCAGTGAAGCAGTTGTCGGCAGGGGAGCAACTAATGAAAAACTGTTTTTT.

The chain recombines TRBV6-5 with TRBJ2-7, with TRBD1 identical over 7 bases. Germline assignment: CDR1 MNHEY and CDR2 SVGAGI. This CDR3 contains 15 residues. J lost 2 bases, V lost 6 bases, and 10 bases had no gene match. The CDR3 loop is CASSQNLDRAYEQYF. In nucleotides, the CDR3 is TGTGCCAGCAGCCAGAATCTAGACAGGGCCTACGAGCAGTACTTC.

This chain's CDR3 is CASSYNMNTEAFF. The CDR3 nucleotides read TGTGCCAGCAGCTATAACATGAACACTGAAGCTTTCTTT. This sequence joins TRBV11-2 and TRBJ1-1; D not certain. This CDR3 is 13 amino acids long. Germline loops: CDR1 SGHAT, CDR2 FQNNGV. The V and J ends lost 4 bases and 0 bases respectively, with 6 bases between them.

This clone was observed a single time. The CDR3 DNA is TGCAGTGCTAGTGAAGGGGAGGGGACCCAGTACTTC. Residues: CSASEGEGTQYF. The V gene is TRBV20-1, the J gene TRBJ2-5, with 7 positions matching TRBD2. There are 12 residues in the CDR3. CDR1 and CDR2 from the germline V gene are DFQATT and SNEGSKA (reference sequence). V lost 3 bases, J lost 7 bases, and 5 bases stayed unmatched.

With regard to this clone: The sample carries other DNA sequences with the same CDR3. This chain links TRBV5-1 with TRBJ2-1; 8 positions agree with TRBD2. From germline, CDR1 is SGHRS and CDR2 YFSETQ. V lost 0 bases and J lost 4; bases outside the gene matches: 3. The CDR3 has 15 amino acids. The CDR3 loop reads CASSLVAGGYNEQFF. In DNA, the CDR3 is TGCGCCAGCAGCTTGGTGGCGGGGGGTTACAATGAGCAGTTCTTC.

This clone was counted once. The chain links TRBV7-8 to TRBJ1-3; tentative D call: TRBD1 (5 bases). This CDR3 contains 14 residues. Germline-derived CDR1 and CDR2 are SGHVS and FQNEAQ. The ends were cut back, 4 bases at V and 4 bases at J, with 11 bases in the middle. The CDR3 sequence: CASSSTGAGNTIYF. CDR3 coding DNA: TGTGCCAGCAGCTCAACAGGCGCGGGAAACACCATATATTTT. The full variable domain, its missing parts supplied by reference TRBV7-8 and TRBJ1-3, is GAGVSQSPRYKVAKRGQDVALRCDPISGHVSLFWYQQALGQGPEFLTYFQNEAQLDKSGLPSDRFFAERPEGSVSTLKIQRTQQEDSAVYLCASSSTGAGNTIYFGEGSWLTVV.

This chain connects TRBV2 to TRBJ1-2, with a tentative D call TRBD1 (6 bases). The length of the CDR3 is 13 residues. Per the germline V gene, CDR1 is SNHLY and CDR2 is FYNNEI. Trimming shortened V by 7 bases and J by 6 bases, and 15 bases separated the two germline ends. CDR3 residues: CASMARGRDGYTF. The CDR3 coding sequence is TGTGCCAGCATGGCCAGGGGTAGAGATGGCTACACCTTC.

The chain links TRBV4-1 to TRBJ1-1, with TRBD1 as a possible D gene (5 bases). CDR1 MGHRA and CDR2 YSYEKL come from the germline V gene. V was shortened by 1 base and J by 1 base, with 10 bases between the two germline ends. The CDR3 is made up of 15 amino acids. The CDR3 region is CASSQGWTKNTEAFF. DNA of the CDR3: TGCGCCAGCAGCCAAGGGTGGACAAAGAACACTGAAGCTTTCTTT.